The present T cell receptor beta chain was sequenced within a study of cytomegalovirus exposure and HLA in healthy donors. Primers included in the PCR were 60 Vbeta and 13 Jbeta primers. The data were produced by immunoSEQ multiplex PCR, yet TCRdb's version contains in-frame clones alone and is incomplete. The sample lists over 200,000 clones; around 80% were seen once. This clone was observed a single time. This clonotype originated in a woman between 40 and 50 years old in good health and CMV-seronegative. The sample consisted of PBMCs.

CDR3 sequence (DNA): TGTGCCAGCAGCTTAGGGGGGGACCAGGAAGCTTTCTTT. Translated: CASSLGGDQEAFF. V usage is TRBV7-9 and J usage is TRBJ1-1; D is perhaps TRBD1 (5 bases). Germline assignment: CDR1 SEHNR and CDR2 FQNEAQ (reference sequence). The CDR3 loop spans 13 amino acids. V lost 1 base to trimming and J lost 8 bases, with 11 bases between them.